What follows are 29 T cell receptor beta chains derived from one specimen sequenced in a study of blood T cell repertoires in COVID-19. The table came from immunoSEQ multiplex PCR; TCRdb's copy has only in-frame clones and leaves some out. This table has fewer than 400,000 clones, approximately 91% appearing once. Sequenced material: PBMCs or T cells enriched from blood (not recorded which). All receptors derive from a man in his 60s who had recovered from COVID-19.

This sequence joins TRBV2 and TRBJ1-2; no reliable D call. The CDR3 length is 15 residues. Germline V gene sequence: CDR1 SNHLY, CDR2 FYNNEI. V lost 6 bases to trimming and J lost 6 bases, with 20 bases between them. The CDR3 DNA sequence: TGTGCCAGCAGCGTGATCGCGAGGGCCACTCATGGCTACACCTTC. It translates to CASSVIARATHGYTF.

This clone has just a few counts. The rearrangement joins TRBV28 to TRBJ1-2; possibly TRBD1 for D (6 bases). Germline V CDR1 and CDR2: MDHEN, SYDVKM. The CDR3 runs 15 residues. The V end was cut by 6 bases, the J end by 7 bases, with 21 bases between. The CDR3 spells CASRLLRGGLGGYTF. DNA of the CDR3: TGTGCCAGCAGGCTCCTAAGGGGGGGCCTTGGTGGCTACACCTTC.

About this clone itself: Germline and junction disagree at one end, which may indicate a read error. The chain joins TRBV7-7 to TRBJ2-3; D is perhaps TRBD1 (7 bases). The CDR3 has 15 residues. Germline V lookup: CDR1 SSHAT, CDR2 FNYEAQ (reference sequence). CDR3 nucleotides: TGTGCTAGCAGCTTAGGAGGGGGCTACACAGATACGCAGTATTTT. It encodes CASSLGGGYTDTQYF. Looking up the rest from reference TRBV7-7 and TRBJ2-3 gives the full variable domain: GAGVSQSPRYKVTKRGQDVTLRCDPISSHATLYWYQQALGQGPEFLTYFNYEAQPDKSGLPSDRFSAERPEGSISTLTIQRTEQRDSAMYRCASSLGGGYTDTQYFGPGTRLTVL.

This clone has just one count. The CDR3 DNA is TGTGCCAGCAGCCAAGTTCGGGGTGGTAGGCAGTTCTTC. The encoded protein is CASSQVRGGRQFF. The chain recombines TRBV14 with TRBJ2-1; a possible D gene is TRBD2 (5 bases). CDR1 and CDR2 from the germline V gene are SGHDN and FVKESK. The V gene lost 1 base and the J gene lost 12 bases, with 13 bases spanning the gap. The CDR3 loop spans 13 amino acids.

This chain connects TRBV6-2 or TRBV6-3 to TRBJ1-1; TRBD1 aligns across 8 bases. In germline, CDR1 is MNHEY, CDR2 SVGEGT. The CDR3 consists of 14 residues. V gave up 5 bases and J gave up 6 bases; unmatched junction bases: 8. The CDR3 loop reads CASSTEQGVPEAFF. In DNA form, the CDR3 reads TGTGCCAGCAGTACAGAACAGGGGGTCCCTGAAGCTTTCTTT.

The chain uses TRBV25-1 and TRBJ2-1, with 12 nucleotides matching TRBD1. Unmatched junction bases numbered 4, after V lost 2 bases and J lost 8 bases. CDR3 length: 15 residues. Germline loops: CDR1 MGHDK, CDR2 SYGVNS. CDR3 in DNA: TGTGCCAGCAGTGAAGGCGGGACAGGGGGCCATGAGCAGTTCTTC. Protein sequence: CASSEGGTGGHEQFF. Combining the CDR3 with reference TRBV25-1 and TRBJ2-1 gives the whole variable domain EADIYQTPRYLVIGTGKKITLECSQTMGHDKMYWYQQDPGMELHLIHYSYGVNSTEKGDLSSESTVSRIRTEHFPLTLESARPSHTSQYLCASSEGGTGGHEQFFGPGTRLTVL.

The rearrangement links TRBV27 to TRBJ2-1; TRBD2 agrees at 7 bases. The J segment lost 0 bases and the V segment lost 5 bases, leaving 10 bases of the junction unmatched. Germline CDR1 is MNHEY and CDR2 is SMNVEV (reference sequence). There are 17 residues in the CDR3. CDR3 coding DNA: TGTGCCAGCAGTCCTTCGGGTAGCGGGCACTCCTACAATGAGCAGTTCTTC. Protein sequence: CASSPSGSGHSYNEQFF.

The rearrangement links TRBV5-8 to TRBJ2-4; a weak D match, TRBD2 (5 bases). Trimming left V 4 bases short and J 0 bases short, with 14 bases between. Germline V CDR1 and CDR2: SGHTS, YDEGEE. The CDR3 has 16 amino acids. CDR3 DNA: TGTGCCAGCAGCAGCGAAGGGAGATTAGCCAAAAACATTCAGTACTTC. Translated, it gives CASSSEGRLAKNIQYF. The complete variable domain, with remaining parts taken from reference TRBV5-8 and TRBJ2-4, reads EAGVTQSPTHLIKTRGQQATLRCSPISGHTSVYWYQQALGLGLQFLLWYDEGEERNRGNFPPRFSGRQFPNYSSELNVNALELEDSALYLCASSSEGRLAKNIQYFGAGTRLSVL.

The V and J genes are TRBV6-5 and TRBJ2-7; 12 bases map to TRBD2. V lost 5 bases to trimming and J lost 7 bases; unmatched junction nucleotides: 6. CDR3 length equals 14 residues. Germline CDR1 and CDR2: MNHEY and SVGAGI. The CDR3 DNA reads TGTGCCAGCAGTCAGACTAGCGGGAGAGGAGAGCAGTACTTC. It specifies CASSQTSGRGEQYF.

J is TRBJ1-1 and V is TRBV5-1; maybe TRBD1 (5 bases). The V end was cut by 4 bases, the J end by 3 bases, with 13 bases between. Germline lookup yields CDR1 SGHRS and CDR2 YFSETQ. This CDR3 has 14 amino acids. This chain's CDR3 is CASSLGTTDTEAFF. The CDR3 DNA reads as TGCGCCAGCAGCCTGGGGACGACAGACACTGAAGCTTTCTTT.

This clone was seen a few times. The chain has TRBV4-1 and TRBJ2-1; no reliable D call. The germline CDR1 and CDR2 sequences are MGHRA and YSYEKL. The CDR3 sequence is 11 residues long. The V and J ends lost 4 bases and 5 bases respectively, with 3 bases between them. CDR3 protein: CASSRDNEQFF. CDR3 DNA sequence: TGCGCCAGCAGCCGAGACAATGAGCAGTTCTTC.

This chain uses TRBV5-1 with TRBJ2-7; 7 bases map to TRBD2. The CDR3 contains 14 residues. V lost 0 bases, J lost 2 bases, and 2 bases stayed unmatched. Germline-derived CDR1 and CDR2 are SGHRS and YFSETQ. CDR3 bases: TGCGCCAGCAGCTTGGGACTAGCTCCCTACGAGCAGTACTTC. Translated, it gives CASSLGLAPYEQYF.

Comments on this clone: Other DNA sequences within the sample encode an identical CDR3. Here the CDR3 reads CASSSLSDHAGGSYGYTF. The CDR3 DNA sequence: TGTGCCAGCAGCTCACTATCAGATCACGCAGGGGGCTCCTATGGCTACACCTTC. The chain couples TRBV7-9 to TRBJ1-2, with 8 bases lining up with TRBD1. Unmatched junction bases numbered 17, after V lost 4 bases and J lost 4 bases. The CDR3 is 18 residues long. Germline CDR1 SEHNR, CDR2 FQNEAQ (reference sequence).

J is TRBJ2-3 and V is TRBV14; no firm D call. This CDR3 spans 17 amino acids. Germline CDR1 and CDR2: SGHDN and FVKESK. The V gene lost 0 bases and the J gene lost 2 bases, with 15 bases spanning the gap. CDR3 protein: CASSQEPGGLPTDTQYF. The CDR3 bases are TGTGCCAGCAGCCAAGAGCCCGGCGGTCTACCCACAGATACGCAGTATTTT.

The V gene is TRBV14, the J gene TRBJ2-7, with 8 bases matching TRBD1. Losses at the gene ends were 4 bases for V and 6 bases for J; bases not matched to a gene: 5. Germline CDR1 SGHDN, CDR2 FVKESK. The CDR3 extends over 13 amino acids. The CDR3 here is CASSRDRWREQYF. In nucleotides, the CDR3 is TGTGCCAGCAGCCGGGACAGGTGGCGCGAGCAGTACTTC.

The rearrangement links TRBV19 to TRBJ2-5, with TRBD1 matching over 9 bases. In germline, CDR1 is LNHDA, CDR2 SQIVND (reference sequence). The length of the CDR3 is 16 residues. The V gene end was trimmed by 5 bases and the J gene end by 2 bases; junction bases not matched to a gene: 9. The CDR3 nucleotides read TGTGCCAGTAGTCTCCGGGACAGGGCCATACAAGAGACCCAGTACTTC. It is translated as CASSLRDRAIQETQYF. Full variable domain (missing parts from reference TRBV19 and TRBJ2-5): DGGITQSPKYLFRKEGQNVTLSCEQNLNHDAMYWYRQDPGQGLRLIYYSQIVNDFQKGDIAEGYSVSREKKESFPLTVTSAQKNPTAFYLCASSLRDRAIQETQYFGPGTRLLVL.

The chain recombines TRBV5-4 with TRBJ2-3; possibly TRBD2 for D (6 bases). The CDR3 consists of 14 residues. Germline CDR1 reads SGHNT; CDR2 reads YYREEE (reference sequence). Trimming removed 0 bases from V and 4 bases from J, with 9 bases in between. CDR3: CASSLVRDSDTQYF. The CDR3 DNA reads as TGTGCCAGCAGCTTGGTCAGGGACTCAGATACGCAGTATTTT.

V usage is TRBV5-6 and J usage is TRBJ1-1, with D perhaps TRBD1 (5 bases). The germline gives CDR1 SGHDT, CDR2 YYEEEE. The V gene lost 2 bases and the J gene lost 4 bases, with 18 bases spanning the gap. The CDR3 runs 16 residues. In DNA form, the CDR3 reads TGTGCCAGCAGCTTATTCGGCGGGGCCGGGAGCACTGAAGCTTTCTTT. Its protein product is CASSLFGGAGSTEAFF.

This sequence joins TRBV6-2 or TRBV6-3 and TRBJ2-1, with 7 bases identical to TRBD2. CDR3 length equals 15 residues. Germline values: CDR1 MNHEY, CDR2 SVGEGT. The V segment lost 4 bases and the J segment 11 bases; nucleotides outside the gene matches: 14. The CDR3 here is CASSSPSPMSGKQFF. The CDR3 nucleotides are TGTGCCAGCAGTTCCCCCTCCCCGATGAGCGGGAAGCAGTTCTTC.

The chain uses TRBV10-3 and TRBJ2-1, with unresolved D. CDR1 is ENHRY and CDR2 is SYGVKD in the germline V gene. CDR3 size: 15 residues. Trimming cost V 4 bases and J 1 base, with 11 bases left between them. CDR3 residues: CAISGKFESYNEQFF. CDR3 sequence (DNA): TGTGCCATCAGTGGCAAGTTTGAGTCCTACAATGAGCAGTTCTTC.

This chain joins TRBV28 and TRBJ1-6, with 7 bases matching TRBD1. The CDR3 contains 15 residues. CDR1 is MDHEN, CDR2 SYDVKM, per germline. V lost 5 bases, J lost 8 bases, and 9 bases stayed unmatched. CDR3 in DNA: TGTGCCAGCAGTGGACGACCGGGACAGTATTCACCCCTCCACTTT. Residues: CASSGRPGQYSPLHF.

The chain is built from TRBV5-1 and TRBJ2-3; 9 positions match TRBD1. V lost 3 bases, J lost 2 bases, and 7 bases stayed unmatched. The germline V gene encodes CDR1 SGHRS and CDR2 YFSETQ. This CDR3 has 16 amino acids. The chain's CDR3 is CASSWNTGGSTDTQYF. The CDR3 DNA sequence: TGCGCCAGCAGCTGGAACACAGGGGGCTCCACAGATACGCAGTATTTT. Filled out from reference TRBV5-1 and TRBJ2-3, the complete variable domain reads KAGVTQTPRYLIKTRGQQVTLSCSPISGHRSVSWYQQTPGQGLQFLFEYFSETQRNKGNFPGRFSGRQFSNSRSEMNVSTLELGDSALYLCASSWNTGGSTDTQYFGPGTRLTVL.

The chain couples TRBV3-1 (or the pseudogene TRBV3-2) to TRBJ1-2; 8 bases are shared with TRBD1. The CDR3 runs 15 residues. Unmatched junction bases numbered 9, after V lost 1 base and J lost 8 bases. Germline V CDR1 and CDR2: LGHDT, YNNKEL (reference sequence). The DNA for the CDR3 is TGTGCCAGCAGCCAAGCTGCGGGACAGGTTGGCGGCTACACCTTC. It is translated as CASSQAAGQVGGYTF.

V is TRBV19 and J is TRBJ2-7, with 7 bases fitting TRBD2. Germline-derived CDR1 and CDR2 are LNHDA and SQIVND (reference sequence). Trimming cost V 4 bases and J 5 bases; bases outside gene matches: 8. The CDR3 extends over 14 amino acids. The CDR3 loop reads CASSRSGGRHEQYF. DNA of the CDR3: TGTGCCAGTAGTAGGTCCGGGGGGAGGCACGAGCAGTACTTC.

The CDR3 coding sequence is TGTGCCAGCAGTGATTTAGGAGTGTCCACAGATACGCAGTATTTT. Translation: CASSDLGVSTDTQYF. This chain connects TRBV2 to TRBJ2-3, with D unresolved. Germline assignment: CDR1 SNHLY and CDR2 FYNNEI. Trimming cost V 3 bases and J 2 bases, with 12 bases left between them. CDR3 length: 15 residues.

The J gene is TRBJ2-1, the V gene TRBV30, with 9 bases matching TRBD2. The CDR3 has 14 residues. Unmatched junction bases numbered 13, after V lost 1 base and J lost 15 bases. Germline CDR1 and CDR2: GTSNPN and SVGIG (reference sequence). CDR3 DNA sequence: TGTGCCTGGAGTGAGGGGACTAGCTATAGGGTCCCGTTCTTC. Its protein product is CAWSEGTSYRVPFF.

This chain joins TRBV4-2 and TRBJ2-5, with a tentative D call TRBD2 (5 bases). CDR1 and CDR2 (germline): LGHNA, YNFKEQ. CDR3 length: 16 residues. Trimming removed 1 base at V and 0 bases at J, with 12 bases between. CDR3 protein: CASSQGFSGYQETQYF. The CDR3 DNA reads as TGTGCCAGCAGCCAAGGCTTTTCGGGGTACCAAGAGACCCAGTACTTC.

The V gene is TRBV18, the J gene TRBJ2-5; the match to TRBD2 covers 7 bases. CDR1 and CDR2 from the germline V gene are KGHSH and LQKENI. The CDR3 has 19 residues. J was trimmed by 4 bases and V by 2 bases; bases with no gene match: 19. CDR3 nucleotide sequence: TGTGCCAGCTCACCATTTGCACTATCAGCGGGGTCTACCCCAGAGACCCAGTACTTC. It encodes CASSPFALSAGSTPETQYF.

CDR3 nucleotides: TGTGCCAGCAGCTTCGGGACAATCTATGGCTACACCTTC. Amino acids: CASSFGTIYGYTF. This chain uses TRBV7-9 with TRBJ1-2, with a weak D call TRBD1 (6 bases). This CDR3 spans 13 amino acids. V was shortened by 3 bases and J by 4 bases, with 9 bases between the two germline ends. CDR1 is SEHNR and CDR2 is FQNEAQ in the germline V gene (reference sequence).